This passage covers 19 T cell receptor beta chains from one sample sequenced in a study of shared clonotypes between healthy human individuals. Assay: immunoSEQ multiplex PCR; the TCRdb copy retains only in-frame clones and omits some. The profile covers about 2 million clones, with just under 95% appearing a single time and roughly 1.2% taken by the ten largest. Terminally differentiated effector memory CD45RA+ cells were excluded from the naive CD8 cells, which were CD45RO-negative and positively selected for CCR7. Sequences were obtained from naive CD8+ T cells sorted from blood. The receptors stem from a man younger than 35 in good health.

The V and J genes are TRBV6-1 and TRBJ2-1; D uncertain. Germline assignment: CDR1 MNHNS and CDR2 SASEGT. The CDR3 length is 16 residues. The ends were cut back, 1 base at V and 0 bases at J, with 10 bases in the middle. CDR3 sequence: CASSEGQVSSYNEQFF. CDR3 DNA: TGTGCCAGCAGTGAAGGGCAGGTGAGCTCCTACAATGAGCAGTTCTTC.

The chain links TRBV7-5 to TRBJ2-2; the DNA was not compared with TRBD2, the D call given in the table. TRBV7-5 is flagged as a pseudogene. The CDR3 is 15 residues long. CDR3 nucleotide sequence: TGTGCCAGAAGCCTGGTTTACTATTGGACCGGGGAGCTGTTTTTT. It is translated as CARSLVYYWTGELFF.

The J gene is TRBJ2-7, the V gene TRBV4-1; 8 nucleotides align to TRBD1. This CDR3 has 15 residues. Germline CDR1 MGHRA, CDR2 YSYEKL. Trimming cost V 1 base and J 2 bases; bases outside gene matches: 4. The CDR3 is CASSQVTGAAYEQYF. The CDR3, as DNA: TGCGCCAGCAGCCAAGTGACAGGGGCAGCCTACGAGCAGTACTTC.

A single count supports this clone. This chain connects TRBV2 to TRBJ2-4; D is perhaps TRBD1 or TRBD2 (5 bases each). Trimming shortened V by 9 bases and J by 4 bases, and 13 bases separated the two germline ends. Germline CDR1 reads SNHLY; CDR2 reads FYNNEI. This CDR3 contains 13 residues. The CDR3 DNA reads as TGTGCCAGTGAGGGACCGATAAAAAACATTCAGTACTTC. Protein: CASEGPIKNIQYF.

The CDR3 here is CASSQDPLGRGEEQYF. DNA for the CDR3: TGTGCCAGCAGCCAAGATCCCCTAGGCCGAGGGGAAGAGCAGTACTTC. J is TRBJ2-7 and V is TRBV4-2; D is perhaps TRBD1 or TRBD2 (5 bases each). This CDR3 is built from 16 residues. The germline CDR1 and CDR2 sequences are LGHNA and YNFKEQ. The V and J ends lost 0 bases and 7 bases respectively, with 19 bases between them.

The chain combines TRBV5-1 with TRBJ2-2; D not certain. This CDR3 has 12 amino acids. Germline loops: CDR1 SGHRS, CDR2 YFSETQ. V lost 6 bases and J 3 bases, leaving 6 bases between the germline ends. The CDR3 coding sequence is TGCGCCAGCACCCAGTACACCGGGGAGCTGTTTTTT. It codes for CASTQYTGELFF.

The chain uses TRBV5-1 and TRBJ2-7; D gene unclear. V gave up 2 bases and J gave up 0 bases, with 12 bases separating them. Germline V lookup: CDR1 SGHRS, CDR2 YFSETQ. This CDR3 comprises 15 residues. CDR3 in DNA: TGCGCCAGCAGCTTCGACATCTCAAACTCCTACGAGCAGTACTTC. Encoded protein: CASSFDISNSYEQYF.

V and J are TRBV6-6 and TRBJ2-5; 9 bases match TRBD1. CDR1 is MNHNY and CDR2 is SVGAGI in the germline V gene (reference sequence). V shed 6 bases and J 1 base; nucleotides not matched to a gene: 6. The CDR3 runs to 15 residues. Here the CDR3 DNA reads TGTGCCAGCAGAAACCGACAGGGGGTCCAAGAGACCCAGTACTTC. Translating gives CASRNRQGVQETQYF.

The chain joins TRBV5-1 to TRBJ2-7; TRBD2 might be the D (6 bases). The germline V and J ends were trimmed by 0 bases and 1 base, with 14 bases remaining between them. CDR3 length: 16 amino acids. Germline values: CDR1 SGHRS, CDR2 YFSETQ. The CDR3 sequence is CASSLDLGGTSYEQYF. CDR3 DNA sequence: TGCGCCAGCAGCTTGGATCTTGGCGGGACTTCCTACGAGCAGTACTTC.

V usage is TRBV5-4 and J usage is TRBJ1-1, with a tentative D call TRBD1 (6 bases). This CDR3 has 13 amino acids. Germline-derived CDR1 and CDR2 are SGHNT and YYREEE (reference sequence). Trimming shortened V by 4 bases and J by 6 bases, and 13 bases separated the two germline ends. CDR3 loop: CASSLDRYPEAFF. The DNA of the CDR3 is TGTGCCAGCAGCCTTGACAGGTACCCTGAAGCTTTCTTT. The whole variable domain, filled in from reference TRBV5-4 and TRBJ1-1, reads ETGVTQSPTHLIKTRGQQVTLRCSSQSGHNTVSWYQQALGQGPQFIFQYYREEENGRGNFPPRFSGLQFPNYSSELNVNALELDDSALYLCASSLDRYPEAFFGQGTRLTVV.

This clone has more than one count but fewer than ten. The chain uses TRBV29-1 and TRBJ1-2; perhaps TRBD1 as D (5 bases). The CDR3 contains 12 residues. The germline CDR1 and CDR2 sequences are SQVTM and ANQGSEA. The germline V and J ends were trimmed by 6 bases and 2 bases, with 10 bases remaining between them. This CDR3 is CSVEGYNYGYTF. The CDR3 bases are TGCAGCGTGGAGGGGTACAACTATGGCTACACCTTC.

The sample holds one count of this clone. The chain links TRBV19 to TRBJ2-1, with TRBD2 matching over 11 bases. V was clipped by 9 bases and J by 6 bases; unmatched bases: 7. Germline V gene lookup returns CDR1 LNHDA and CDR2 SQIVND (reference sequence). The CDR3 spans 14 residues. Here the CDR3 reads CASTIAGGPNEQFF. The CDR3 coding sequence is TGTGCCAGCACTATAGCGGGGGGGCCCAATGAGCAGTTCTTC.

The rearrangement joins TRBV2 to TRBJ2-7, with D tentatively TRBD2 (5 bases). This CDR3 has 12 residues. Trimming left V 3 bases short and J 7 bases short, with 10 bases between. Germline V gene sequence: CDR1 SNHLY, CDR2 FYNNEI. In DNA form, the CDR3 reads TGTGCCAGCAGTGATTGGGAGTGGGAGCAGTACTTC. This codes for CASSDWEWEQYF.

This chain links TRBV4-3 with TRBJ2-5, with 10 bases lining up with TRBD1. The germline gives CDR1 LGHNA, CDR2 YSLEER. The CDR3 covers 14 residues. J gave up 10 bases and V 1 base, and 6 bases lay outside the gene matches. The CDR3 loop is CASSQGPGQGIQYF. The CDR3 nucleotides read TGCGCCAGCAGCCAAGGTCCGGGACAGGGGATCCAGTACTTC.

The chain recombines TRBV27 with TRBJ2-7; D unresolved. This CDR3 region has 17 residues. The V gene lost 6 bases and the J gene lost 0 bases, with 21 bases spanning the gap. Per germline, CDR1 MNHEY and CDR2 SMNVEV (reference sequence). The CDR3 DNA follows: TGTGCCAGCAGGGGCGATCCCCTGAACACGGACTCCTACGAGCAGTACTTC. It specifies CASRGDPLNTDSYEQYF.

Comments on this clone: Within the sample, other DNA sequences also encode this same CDR3. The gene calls are TRBV5-6 and TRBJ1-6, with D possibly TRBD1 on 5 matching bases. The CDR3 covers 14 residues. V was shortened by 1 base and J by 9 bases, with 11 bases between the two germline ends. Germline CDR1 reads SGHDT; CDR2 reads YYEEEE. The CDR3 nucleotides are TGTGCCAGCAGCTTGTGGGGGGGGAGTTCACCCCTCCACTTT. This codes for CASSLWGGSSPLHF.

The V gene is TRBV4-1, the J gene TRBJ1-1; 9 nucleotides line up with TRBD1. The CDR3 contains 16 residues. The ends lost 0 bases at V and 4 bases at J; junction bases unmatched: 6. The V gene's germline CDR1 is MGHRA and CDR2 YSYEKL. The CDR3 protein is CASSQDFDRGITEAFF. CDR3 nucleotide sequence: TGCGCCAGCAGCCAAGATTTTGACAGGGGGATCACTGAAGCTTTCTTT.

The chain links TRBV28 to TRBJ1-1; 10 bases fit TRBD1. Looked up from germline, CDR1 is MDHEN and CDR2 is SYDVKM. The CDR3 has 14 amino acids. J gave up 1 base and V 11 bases, and 7 bases lay outside the gene matches. This CDR3 reads CAGTRTGGNTEAFF. Here the CDR3 DNA reads TGTGCCGGCACCCGGACAGGGGGGAACACTGAAGCTTTCTTT. The variable domain in full, with the rest retrieved from reference TRBV28 and TRBJ1-1, is DVKVTQSSRYLVKRTGEKVFLECVQDMDHENMFWYRQDPGLGLRLIYFSYDVKMKEKGDIPEGYSVSREKKERFSLILESASTNQTSMYLCAGTRTGGNTEAFFGQGTRLTVV.

The rearrangement links TRBV7-2 to TRBJ2-7; TRBD2 aligns across 7 bases. The CDR3 runs 14 residues. Germline values: CDR1 SGHTA, CDR2 FQGNSA. After removal of 5 bases from V and 3 bases from J, the junction contained 7 bases not matched to a gene. The CDR3 bases are TGTGCCAGCAGCATAGGTGGGGGGGTCTACGAGCAGTACTTC. This encodes CASSIGGGVYEQYF.